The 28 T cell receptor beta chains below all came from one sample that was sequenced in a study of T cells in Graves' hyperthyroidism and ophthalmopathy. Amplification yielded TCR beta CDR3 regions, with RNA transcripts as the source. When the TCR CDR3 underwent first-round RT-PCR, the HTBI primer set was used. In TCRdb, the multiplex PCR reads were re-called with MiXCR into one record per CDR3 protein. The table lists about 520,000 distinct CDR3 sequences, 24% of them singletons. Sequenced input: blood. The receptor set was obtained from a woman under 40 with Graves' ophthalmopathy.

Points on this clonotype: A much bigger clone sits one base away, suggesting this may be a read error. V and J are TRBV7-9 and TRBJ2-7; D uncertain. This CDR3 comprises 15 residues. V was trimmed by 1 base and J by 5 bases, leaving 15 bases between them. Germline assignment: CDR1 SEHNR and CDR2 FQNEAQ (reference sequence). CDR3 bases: TGTGCCAGCAGCTTAGACGACACGGCTAGGGACGAGCAGTACTTC. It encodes CASSLDDTARDEQYF.

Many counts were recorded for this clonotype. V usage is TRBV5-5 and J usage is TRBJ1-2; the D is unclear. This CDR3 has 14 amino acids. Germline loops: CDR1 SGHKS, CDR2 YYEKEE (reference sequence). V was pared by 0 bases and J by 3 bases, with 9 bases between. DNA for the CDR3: TGTGCCAGCAGCTTGGAGCGGGCAGACTATGGCTACACCTTC. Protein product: CASSLERADYGYTF.

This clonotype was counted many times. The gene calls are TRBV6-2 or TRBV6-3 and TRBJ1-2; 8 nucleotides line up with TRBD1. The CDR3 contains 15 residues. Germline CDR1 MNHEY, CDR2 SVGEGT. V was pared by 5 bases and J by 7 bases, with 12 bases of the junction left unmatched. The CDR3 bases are TGTGCCAGCAGTCTTATGGACAGGGAAGGGAGTGGCTACACCTTC. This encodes CASSLMDREGSGYTF.

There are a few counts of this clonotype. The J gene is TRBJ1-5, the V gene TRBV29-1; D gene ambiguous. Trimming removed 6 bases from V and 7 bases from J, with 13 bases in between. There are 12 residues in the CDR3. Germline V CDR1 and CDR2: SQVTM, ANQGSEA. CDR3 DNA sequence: TGCAGCGTGGGGTGGGCGAACCAGCCCCAGCATTTT. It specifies CSVGWANQPQHF.

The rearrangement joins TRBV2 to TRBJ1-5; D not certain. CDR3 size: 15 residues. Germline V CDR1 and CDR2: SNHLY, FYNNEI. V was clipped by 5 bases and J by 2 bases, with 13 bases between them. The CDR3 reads CASSPDRFGNQPQHF. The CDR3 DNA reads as TGTGCCAGCAGTCCGGACCGCTTCGGCAATCAGCCCCAGCATTTT.

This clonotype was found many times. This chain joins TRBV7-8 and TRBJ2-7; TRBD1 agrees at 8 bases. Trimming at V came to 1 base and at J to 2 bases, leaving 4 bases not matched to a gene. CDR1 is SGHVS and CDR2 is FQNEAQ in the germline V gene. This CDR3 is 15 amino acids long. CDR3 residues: CASSLGTGLTYEQYF. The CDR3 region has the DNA TGTGCCAGCAGCTTAGGGACAGGGCTAACCTACGAGCAGTACTTC.

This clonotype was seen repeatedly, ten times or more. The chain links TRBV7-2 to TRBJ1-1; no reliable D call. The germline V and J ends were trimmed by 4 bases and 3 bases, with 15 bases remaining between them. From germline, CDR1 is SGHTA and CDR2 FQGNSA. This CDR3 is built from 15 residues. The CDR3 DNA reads TGTGCCAGCAGCTCAGGACCACACGGCGACACTGAAGCTTTCTTT. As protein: CASSSGPHGDTEAFF.

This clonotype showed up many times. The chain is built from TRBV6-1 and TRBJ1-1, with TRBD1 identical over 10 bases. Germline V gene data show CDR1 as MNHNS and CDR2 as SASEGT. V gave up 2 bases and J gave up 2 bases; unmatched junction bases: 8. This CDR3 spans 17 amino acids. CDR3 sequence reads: CASSEQTGGLANTEAFF. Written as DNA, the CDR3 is TGTGCCAGCAGTGAACAGACAGGGGGCTTGGCTAACACTGAAGCTTTCTTT.

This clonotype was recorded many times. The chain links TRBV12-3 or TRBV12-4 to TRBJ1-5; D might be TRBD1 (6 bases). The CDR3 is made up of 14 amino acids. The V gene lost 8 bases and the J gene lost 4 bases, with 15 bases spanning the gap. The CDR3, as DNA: TGTGCCAGCTCCTGGGACACAGGGAATCAGCCCCAGCATTTT. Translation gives CASSWDTGNQPQHF.

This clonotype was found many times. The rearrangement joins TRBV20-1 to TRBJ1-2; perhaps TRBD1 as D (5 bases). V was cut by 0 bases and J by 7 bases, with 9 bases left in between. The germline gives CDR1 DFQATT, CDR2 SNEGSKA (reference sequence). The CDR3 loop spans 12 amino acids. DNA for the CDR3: TGCAGTGCTAGAGATCCGGGGGTTGGCTACACCTTC. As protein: CSARDPGVGYTF.

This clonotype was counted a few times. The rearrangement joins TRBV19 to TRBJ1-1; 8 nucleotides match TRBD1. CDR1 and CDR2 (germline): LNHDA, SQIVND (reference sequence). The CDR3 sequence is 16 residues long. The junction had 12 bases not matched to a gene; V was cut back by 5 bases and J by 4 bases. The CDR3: CASSPTDRGPITEAFF. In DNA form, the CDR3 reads TGTGCCAGTAGTCCTACAGACAGGGGCCCCATCACTGAAGCTTTCTTT.

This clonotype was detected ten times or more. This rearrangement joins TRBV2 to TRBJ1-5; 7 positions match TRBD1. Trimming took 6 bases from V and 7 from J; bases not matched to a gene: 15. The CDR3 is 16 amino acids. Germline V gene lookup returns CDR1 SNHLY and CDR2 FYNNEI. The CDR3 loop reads CASRRGTAQGRQPQHF. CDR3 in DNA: TGTGCCAGCAGACGCGGGACAGCTCAAGGGCGACAGCCCCAGCATTTT.

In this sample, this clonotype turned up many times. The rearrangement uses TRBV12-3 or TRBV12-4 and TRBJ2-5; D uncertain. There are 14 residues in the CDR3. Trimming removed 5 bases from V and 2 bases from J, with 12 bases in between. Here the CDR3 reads CASSHLDTQETQYF. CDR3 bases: TGTGCCAGCAGTCATCTCGACACACAAGAGACCCAGTACTTC.

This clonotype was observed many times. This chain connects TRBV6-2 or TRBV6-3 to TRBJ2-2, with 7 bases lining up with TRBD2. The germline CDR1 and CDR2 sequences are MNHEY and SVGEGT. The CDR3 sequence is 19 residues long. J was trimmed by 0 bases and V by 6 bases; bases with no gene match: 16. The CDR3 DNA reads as TGTGCCAGCAGCCTAAGTTTGGGAGCGGGACCGACGAACACCGGGGAGCTGTTTTTT. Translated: CASSLSLGAGPTNTGELFF.

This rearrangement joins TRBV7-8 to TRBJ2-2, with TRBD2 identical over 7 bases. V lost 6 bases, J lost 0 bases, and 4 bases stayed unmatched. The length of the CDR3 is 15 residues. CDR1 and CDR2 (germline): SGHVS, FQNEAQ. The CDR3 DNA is TGTGCCAGCAGATTCCGGGGGGCGAACACCGGGGAGCTGTTTTTT. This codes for CASRFRGANTGELFF.

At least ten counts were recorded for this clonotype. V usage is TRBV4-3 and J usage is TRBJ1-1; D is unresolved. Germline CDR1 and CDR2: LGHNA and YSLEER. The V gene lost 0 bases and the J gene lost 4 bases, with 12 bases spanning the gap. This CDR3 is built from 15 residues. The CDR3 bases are TGCGCCAGCAGCCAAGATCGCGGTGCGGCCACTGAAGCTTTCTTT. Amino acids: CASSQDRGAATEAFF.

CDR3 loop: CAWREQGIHSPLHF. The CDR3 DNA reads TGTGCCTGGAGAGAACAGGGAATACATTCACCCCTCCACTTT. This chain joins TRBV30 and TRBJ1-6; D perhaps matches TRBD1 (6 bases). This CDR3 has 14 amino acids. V was shortened by 3 bases and J by 8 bases, with 14 bases between the two germline ends. Germline V gives CDR1 GTSNPN, CDR2 SVGIG (reference sequence).

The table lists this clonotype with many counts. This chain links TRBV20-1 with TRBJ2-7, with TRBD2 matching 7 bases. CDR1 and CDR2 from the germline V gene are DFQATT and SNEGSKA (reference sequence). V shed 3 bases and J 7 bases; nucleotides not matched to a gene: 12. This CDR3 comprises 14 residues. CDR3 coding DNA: TGCAGTGCTAGCTATGGGGGGGGGTTTGAAGAGCAGTACTTC. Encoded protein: CSASYGGGFEEQYF.

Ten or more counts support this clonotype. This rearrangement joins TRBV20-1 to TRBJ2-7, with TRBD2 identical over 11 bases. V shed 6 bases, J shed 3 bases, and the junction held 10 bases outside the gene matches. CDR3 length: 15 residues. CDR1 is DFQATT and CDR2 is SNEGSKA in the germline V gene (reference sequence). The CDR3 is CSAPSGTSGSYEQYF. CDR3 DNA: TGCAGTGCCCCTTCCGGGACTAGCGGTAGCTACGAGCAGTACTTC.

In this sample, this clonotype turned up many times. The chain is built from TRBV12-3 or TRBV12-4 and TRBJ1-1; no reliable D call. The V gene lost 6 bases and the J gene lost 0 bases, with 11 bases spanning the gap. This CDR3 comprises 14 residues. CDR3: CASRVTGMNTEAFF. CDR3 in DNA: TGTGCCAGCAGGGTGACGGGGATGAACACTGAAGCTTTCTTT.

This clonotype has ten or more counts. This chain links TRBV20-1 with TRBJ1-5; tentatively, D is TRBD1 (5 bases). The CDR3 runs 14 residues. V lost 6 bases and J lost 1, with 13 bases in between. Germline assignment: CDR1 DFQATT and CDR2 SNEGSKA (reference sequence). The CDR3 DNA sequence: TGCAGTGCCGAGTCCAGGGTGAGCAATCAGCCCCAGCATTTT. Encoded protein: CSAESRVSNQPQHF.

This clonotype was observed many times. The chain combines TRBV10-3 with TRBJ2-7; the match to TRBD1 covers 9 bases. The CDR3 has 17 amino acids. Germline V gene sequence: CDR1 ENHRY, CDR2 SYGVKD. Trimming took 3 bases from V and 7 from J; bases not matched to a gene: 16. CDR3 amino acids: CAISDFVVRDRVREQYF. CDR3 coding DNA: TGTGCCATCAGTGACTTTGTGGTCCGGGACAGGGTGAGAGAGCAGTACTTC.

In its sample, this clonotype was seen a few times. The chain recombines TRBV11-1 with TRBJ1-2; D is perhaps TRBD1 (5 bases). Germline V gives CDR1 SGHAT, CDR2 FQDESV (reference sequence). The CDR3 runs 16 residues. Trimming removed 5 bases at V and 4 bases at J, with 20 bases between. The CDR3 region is CASSLLQYGTAYGYTF. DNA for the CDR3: TGTGCCAGCAGCCTGCTTCAATACGGGACGGCCTATGGCTACACCTTC.

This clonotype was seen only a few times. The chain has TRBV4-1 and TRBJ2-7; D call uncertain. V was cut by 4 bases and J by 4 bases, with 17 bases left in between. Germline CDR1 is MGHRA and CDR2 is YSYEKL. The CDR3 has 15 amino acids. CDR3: CASSPTSTEKYEQYF. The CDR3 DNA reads TGCGCCAGCAGCCCAACCAGCACGGAGAAATACGAGCAGTACTTC.

CDR3 sequence (DNA): TGCGCCAGCAGCCATGCGGGATTCACCGGGGAGCTGTTTTTT. Amino acid sequence: CASSHAGFTGELFF. This rearrangement joins TRBV4-1 to TRBJ2-2; tentatively, D is TRBD2 (6 bases). CDR3 size: 14 residues. The germline gives CDR1 MGHRA, CDR2 YSYEKL. Trimming pared 3 bases from V and 4 bases from J, leaving 9 bases between.

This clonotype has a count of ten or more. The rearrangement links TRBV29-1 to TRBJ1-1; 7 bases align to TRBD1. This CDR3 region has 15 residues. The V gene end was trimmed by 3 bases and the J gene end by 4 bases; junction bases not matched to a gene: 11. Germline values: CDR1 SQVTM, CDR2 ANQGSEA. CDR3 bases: TGCAGCGTTGAGTGGCAGGGGGGGGCGTTCACTGAAGCTTTCTTT. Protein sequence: CSVEWQGGAFTEAFF. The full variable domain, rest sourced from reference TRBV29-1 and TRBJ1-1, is SAVISQKPSRDICQRGTSLTIQCQVDSQVTMMFWYRQQPGQSLTLIATANQGSEATYESGFVIDKFPISRPNLTFSTLTVSNMSPEDSSIYLCSVEWQGGAFTEAFFGQGTRLTVV.

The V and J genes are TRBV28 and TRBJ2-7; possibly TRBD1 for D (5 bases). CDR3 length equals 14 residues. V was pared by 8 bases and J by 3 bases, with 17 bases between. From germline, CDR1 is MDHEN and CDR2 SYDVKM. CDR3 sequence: CASGPEGAFYEQYF. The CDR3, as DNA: TGTGCCAGCGGCCCGGAAGGGGCGTTCTACGAGCAGTACTTC.

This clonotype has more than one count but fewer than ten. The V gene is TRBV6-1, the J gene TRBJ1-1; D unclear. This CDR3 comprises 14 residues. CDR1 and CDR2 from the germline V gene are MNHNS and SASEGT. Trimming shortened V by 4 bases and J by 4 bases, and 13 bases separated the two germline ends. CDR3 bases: TGTGCCAGCAGTGCAGGTCCCGATCCCACTGAAGCTTTCTTT. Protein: CASSAGPDPTEAFF.